This T cell receptor (beta chain) was obtained from a study of blood T cell repertoires in COVID-19. Looking at the study overall: COVID-19 samples, acute and convalescent, were from the United States, Italy and Spain.

The repertoire was sequenced with immunoSEQ multiplex PCR; TCRdb's copy has only in-frame clones and lacks some. The sample includes tens of thousands of clones, about 87% of them seen just once. The CDR3 has 17 amino acids. The trim removed 0 bases at V and 3 bases at J, leaving 6 bases unmatched. Germline V gene sequence: CDR1 MNHEY, CDR2 SVGEGT. The rearrangement uses TRBV6-2 or TRBV6-3 and TRBJ2-1; 9 positions agree with TRBD2. The receptor was isolated from a man aged 50-59 years with active COVID-19. The source material was peripheral blood. The CDR3 sequence is CASSYSPPSGIYNEQFF. The CDR3 DNA follows: TGTGCCAGCAGTTACTCTCCCCCTAGCGGGATCTACAATGAGCAGTTCTTC.